These 10 T cell receptor beta chains share one sample of origin, sequenced in a study of regulatory T cells in long-lasting Graves disease. Investigators prepared the TCR beta libraries by applying iRepertoire HTBI primers and Arm-PCR of CDR3 regions. TCRdb re-called the multiplex PCR reads through MiXCR, storing one row per CDR3 protein. The data show 420,000 or so distinct CDR3 sequences, about a quarter seen once. This sample's time point: persistent/refractory GD, antithyroid drugs over 5 years with positive TRAb. Extracted PBMC RNA gave rise to the TCR library. The sample here was peripheral blood mononuclear cells (PBMCs), taken when the disease was refractory, from a patient treated with antithyroid drugs. These receptors were collected from a female donor with Graves disease.

The gene calls are TRBV6-5 and TRBJ2-2; maybe TRBD2 (5 bases). CDR1 is MNHEY, CDR2 SVGAGI, per germline. V gave up 5 bases and J gave up 4 bases, with 17 bases separating them. CDR3 length equals 16 residues. The CDR3 DNA follows: TGTGCCAGCAGTGCCCTTTTGGGAGTTTTCACCGGGGAGCTGTTTTTT. It translates to CASSALLGVFTGELFF.

As regards this clonotype: A far larger clone is just one base off, so this is likely a read error. The chain combines TRBV6-4 with TRBJ1-2; D perhaps matches TRBD1 (5 bases). CDR1 MRHNA and CDR2 SNTAGT come from the germline V gene. This CDR3 spans 14 amino acids. V shed 8 bases and J shed 10 bases, with 23 bases lying between them. CDR3 bases: TGTGCCAGCTCATTGCAGGGTCGTGGTGATGACTACACCTTC. The encoded protein is CASSLQGRGDDYTF.

This clonotype turned up a few times. CDR3 residues: CASSTFTSYSYNEQFF. In DNA, the CDR3 is TGTGCCAGCAGTACATTCACTAGTTACTCCTACAATGAGCAGTTCTTC. V is TRBV27 and J is TRBJ2-1, with D perhaps matching TRBD2 (5 bases). Looked up from germline, CDR1 is MNHEY and CDR2 is SMNVEV (reference sequence). The V and J ends lost 5 bases and 0 bases respectively, with 14 bases between them. The CDR3 has 16 residues.

This clonotype occurred many times. The chain employs TRBV6-2 or TRBV6-3 and TRBJ2-5, with 7 bases matching TRBD2. Germline V gene lookup returns CDR1 MNHEY and CDR2 SVGEGT. Losses at the gene ends were 0 bases for V and 5 bases for J; bases not matched to a gene: 6. The CDR3 consists of 15 residues. CDR3 coding DNA: TGTGCCAGCAGTTACTCGGGAGGGACCCATGAGACCCAGTACTTC. As protein: CASSYSGGTHETQYF.

This clonotype has only a few counts. The chain uses TRBV19 and TRBJ1-2; 7 nucleotides agree with TRBD1. CDR1 LNHDA and CDR2 SQIVND come from the germline V gene (reference sequence). The CDR3 covers 14 residues. Germline trimming cut 5 bases from V and 5 bases from J; bases unmatched to any gene: 8. This chain's CDR3 is CASSSRDSYYGYTF. The CDR3 nucleotides read TGTGCCAGTAGTTCCCGGGACAGCTATTATGGCTACACCTTC.

A single count supports this clonotype. The conserved closing phenylalanine or tryptophan is absent in this CDR3, likely reflecting a read error. The chain joins TRBV10-3 to TRBJ2-5; 7 bases map to TRBD2. J lost 1 base, V lost 6 bases, and 2 bases had no gene match. This CDR3 comprises 13 residues. Per germline, CDR1 ENHRY and CDR2 SYGVKD. CDR3 residues: CAISVAGQETQYL. CDR3 sequence (DNA): TGTGCCATCAGCGTAGCGGGCCAAGAGACCCAGTACCTC.

This clonotype was observed many times. The CDR3 nucleotides read TGTGCCAGCAGTGACATCGGGACAGGGGATGGCTACACCTTC. Translation gives CASSDIGTGDGYTF. This chain uses TRBV2 with TRBJ1-2; 10 bases fit TRBD1. V gave up 3 bases and J gave up 6 bases; unmatched junction bases: 4. This CDR3 is built from 14 residues. Germline V gene lookup returns CDR1 SNHLY and CDR2 FYNNEI.

The chain is built from TRBV29-1 and TRBJ2-7, with 7 bases that match TRBD1. The V gene's germline CDR1 is SQVTM and CDR2 ANQGSEA. V was pared by 6 bases and J by 5 bases, with 4 bases of the junction left unmatched. The CDR3 spans 11 residues. CDR3 DNA sequence: TGCAGCGTACAGGGGTTCGACGAGCAGTACTTC. This encodes CSVQGFDEQYF.

This clonotype was recorded at least ten times. The chain joins TRBV6-5 to TRBJ2-5; 9 bases are a match to TRBD1. In germline, CDR1 is MNHEY, CDR2 SVGAGI. CDR3 length equals 14 residues. V was pared by 2 bases and J by 4 bases, with 2 bases of the junction left unmatched. CDR3 residues: CASSYRTGAETQYF. CDR3 nucleotides: TGTGCCAGCAGTTACCGGACAGGGGCAGAGACCCAGTACTTC.

The chain couples TRBV29-1 to TRBJ1-1; tentative D call: TRBD1 (5 bases). Germline CDR1 SQVTM, CDR2 ANQGSEA. Trimming shortened V by 5 bases and J by 4 bases, and 20 bases separated the two germline ends. This CDR3 region has 15 residues. The CDR3 nucleotides read TGCAGCGTTTCTGGGGGGAATGGGGGGATCACTGAAGCTTTCTTT. Translated, it gives CSVSGGNGGITEAFF. The full variable domain, completed using reference TRBV29-1 and TRBJ1-1, is SAVISQKPSRDICQRGTSLTIQCQVDSQVTMMFWYRQQPGQSLTLIATANQGSEATYESGFVIDKFPISRPNLTFSTLTVSNMSPEDSSIYLCSVSGGNGGITEAFFGQGTRLTVV.